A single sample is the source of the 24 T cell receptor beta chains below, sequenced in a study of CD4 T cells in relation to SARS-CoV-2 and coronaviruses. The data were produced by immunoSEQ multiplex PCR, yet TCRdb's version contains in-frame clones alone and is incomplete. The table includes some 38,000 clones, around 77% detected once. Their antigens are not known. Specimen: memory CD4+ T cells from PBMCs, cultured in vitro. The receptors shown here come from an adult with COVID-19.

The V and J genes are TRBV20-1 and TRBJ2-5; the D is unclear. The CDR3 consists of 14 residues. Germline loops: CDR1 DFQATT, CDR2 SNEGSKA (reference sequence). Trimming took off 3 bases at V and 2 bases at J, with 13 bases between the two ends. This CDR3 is CSASRQSLQETQYF. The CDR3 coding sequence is TGCAGTGCTAGTCGGCAGTCTCTTCAAGAGACCCAGTACTTC.

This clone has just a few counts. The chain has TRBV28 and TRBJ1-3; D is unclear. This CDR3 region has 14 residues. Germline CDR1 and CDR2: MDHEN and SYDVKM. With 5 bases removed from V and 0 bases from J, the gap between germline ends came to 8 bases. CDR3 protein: CASSTTRSGNTIYF. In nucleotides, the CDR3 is TGTGCCAGCAGTACGACACGCTCTGGAAACACCATATATTTT.

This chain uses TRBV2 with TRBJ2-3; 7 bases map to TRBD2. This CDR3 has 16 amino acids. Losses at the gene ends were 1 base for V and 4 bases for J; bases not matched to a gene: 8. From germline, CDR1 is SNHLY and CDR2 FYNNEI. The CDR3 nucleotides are TGTGCCAGCAGTGAAGGAGGAGCGGGACTTTCAGATACGCAGTATTTT. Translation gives CASSEGGAGLSDTQYF.

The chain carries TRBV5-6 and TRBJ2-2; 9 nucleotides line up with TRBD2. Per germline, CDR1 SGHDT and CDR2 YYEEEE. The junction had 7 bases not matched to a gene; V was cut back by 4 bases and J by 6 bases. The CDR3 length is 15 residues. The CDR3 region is CASSRLAVLSGELFF. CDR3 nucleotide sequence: TGTGCCAGCAGCCGACTAGCGGTGTTATCCGGGGAGCTGTTTTTT.

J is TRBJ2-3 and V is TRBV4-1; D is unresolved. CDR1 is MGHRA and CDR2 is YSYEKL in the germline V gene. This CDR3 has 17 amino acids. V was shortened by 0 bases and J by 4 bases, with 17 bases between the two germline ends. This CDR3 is CASSQEITGFRADTQYF. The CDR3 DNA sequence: TGCGCCAGCAGCCAAGAGATTACGGGTTTCCGGGCAGATACGCAGTATTTT.

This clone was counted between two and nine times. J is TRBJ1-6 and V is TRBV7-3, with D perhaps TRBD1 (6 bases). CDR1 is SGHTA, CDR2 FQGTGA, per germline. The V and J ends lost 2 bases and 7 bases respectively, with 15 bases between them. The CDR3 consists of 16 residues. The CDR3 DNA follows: TGTGCCAGCAGCTTAGACCCCCAGGGGCTCAATTCACCCCTCCACTTT. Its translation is CASSLDPQGLNSPLHF.

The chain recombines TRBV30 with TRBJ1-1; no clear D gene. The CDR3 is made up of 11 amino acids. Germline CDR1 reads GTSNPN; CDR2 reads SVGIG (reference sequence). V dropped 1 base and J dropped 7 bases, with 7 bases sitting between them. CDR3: CAWSDQVEAFF. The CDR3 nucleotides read TGTGCCTGGAGTGATCAGGTTGAAGCTTTCTTT.

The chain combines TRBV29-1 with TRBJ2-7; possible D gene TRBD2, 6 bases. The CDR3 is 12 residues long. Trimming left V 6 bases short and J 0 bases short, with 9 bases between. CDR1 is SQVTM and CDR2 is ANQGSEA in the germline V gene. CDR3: CSVVADSYEQYF. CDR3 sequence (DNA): TGCAGCGTAGTAGCGGACTCCTACGAGCAGTACTTC.

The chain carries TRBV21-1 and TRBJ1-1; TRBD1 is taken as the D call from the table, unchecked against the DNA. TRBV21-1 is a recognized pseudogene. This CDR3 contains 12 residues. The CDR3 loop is CAKQHRDREAFF. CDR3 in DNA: TGTGCTAAGCAGCACCGGGACAGGGAAGCTTTCTTT.

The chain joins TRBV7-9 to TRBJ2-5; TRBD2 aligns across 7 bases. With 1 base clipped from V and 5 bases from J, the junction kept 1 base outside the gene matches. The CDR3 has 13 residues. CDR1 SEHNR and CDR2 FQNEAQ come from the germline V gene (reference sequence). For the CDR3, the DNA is TGTGCCAGCAGCTTAGGCGGGAGTGAGACCCAGTACTTC. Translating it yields CASSLGGSETQYF.

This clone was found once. CDR3 sequence reads: CASSLSSRVTGGGYGYTF. CDR3 sequence (DNA): TGTGCCAGCAGTTTATCTTCCCGGGTAACGGGTGGAGGCTATGGCTACACCTTC. The chain couples TRBV27 to TRBJ1-2; D is unclear. The CDR3 has 18 amino acids. V was cut by 0 bases and J by 4 bases, with 21 bases left in between. Germline CDR1 and CDR2: MNHEY and SMNVEV (reference sequence).

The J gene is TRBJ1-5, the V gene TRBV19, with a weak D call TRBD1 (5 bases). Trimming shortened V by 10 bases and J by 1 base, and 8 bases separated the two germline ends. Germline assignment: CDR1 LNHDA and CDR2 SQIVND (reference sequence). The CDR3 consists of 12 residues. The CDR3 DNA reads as TGTGCCACAAGACAGAGCAATCAGCCCCAGCATTTT. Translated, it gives CATRQSNQPQHF.

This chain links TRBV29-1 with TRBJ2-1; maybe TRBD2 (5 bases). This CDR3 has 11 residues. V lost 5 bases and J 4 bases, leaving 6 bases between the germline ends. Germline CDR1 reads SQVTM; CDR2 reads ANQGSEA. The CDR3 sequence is CSVSGYNEQFF. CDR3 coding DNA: TGCAGCGTTTCGGGATACAATGAGCAGTTCTTC.

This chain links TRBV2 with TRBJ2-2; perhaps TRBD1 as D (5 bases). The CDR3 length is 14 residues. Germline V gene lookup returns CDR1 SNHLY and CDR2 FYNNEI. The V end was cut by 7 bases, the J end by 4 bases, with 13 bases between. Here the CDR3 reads CASKKLGVTGELFF. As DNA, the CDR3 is TGTGCCAGCAAGAAGTTAGGGGTCACCGGGGAGCTGTTTTTT.

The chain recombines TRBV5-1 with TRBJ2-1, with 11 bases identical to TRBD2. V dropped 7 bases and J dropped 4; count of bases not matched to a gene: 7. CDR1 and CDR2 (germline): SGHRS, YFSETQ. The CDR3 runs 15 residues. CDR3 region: CASSTGTSGYNEQFF. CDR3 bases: TGCGCCAGCTCCACCGGGACTAGCGGTTACAATGAGCAGTTCTTC.

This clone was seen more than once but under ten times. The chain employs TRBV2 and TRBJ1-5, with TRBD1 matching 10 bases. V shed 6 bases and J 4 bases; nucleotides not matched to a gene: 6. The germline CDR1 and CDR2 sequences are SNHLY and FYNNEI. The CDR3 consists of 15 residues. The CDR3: CASRLRTGGNQPQHF. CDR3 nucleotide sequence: TGTGCCAGCAGACTTAGGACAGGGGGGAATCAGCCCCAGCATTTT.

This CDR3 reads CASSPRDRVETQYF. CDR3 nucleotides: TGTGCCAGCAGCCCTCGGGACAGGGTAGAGACCCAGTACTTC. The chain is built from TRBV7-2 and TRBJ2-5, with 9 bases aligning to TRBD1. Per the germline V gene, CDR1 is SGHTA and CDR2 is FQGNSA. This CDR3 is 14 amino acids long. Losses at the gene ends were 5 bases for V and 4 bases for J; bases not matched to a gene: 5.

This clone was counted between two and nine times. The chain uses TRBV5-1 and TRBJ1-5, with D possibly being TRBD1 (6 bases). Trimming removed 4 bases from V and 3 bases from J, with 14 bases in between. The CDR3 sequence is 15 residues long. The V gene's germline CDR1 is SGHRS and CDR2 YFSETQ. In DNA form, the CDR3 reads TGCGCCAGCAGCCTGGGGGCAGGGCCCAATCAGCCCCAGCATTTT. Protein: CASSLGAGPNQPQHF.

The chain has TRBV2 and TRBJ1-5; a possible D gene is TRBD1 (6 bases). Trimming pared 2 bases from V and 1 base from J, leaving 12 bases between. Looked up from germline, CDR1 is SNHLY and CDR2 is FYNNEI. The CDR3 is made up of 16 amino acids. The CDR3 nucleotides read TGTGCCAGCAGTGAATCGGGGGCGGGGAGCAATCAGCCCCAGCATTTT. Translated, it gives CASSESGAGSNQPQHF.

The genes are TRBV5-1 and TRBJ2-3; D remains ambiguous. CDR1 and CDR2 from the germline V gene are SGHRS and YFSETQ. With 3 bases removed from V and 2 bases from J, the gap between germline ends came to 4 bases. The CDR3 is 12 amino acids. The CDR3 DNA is TGCGCCAGCAGCTCACTCACAGATACGCAGTATTTT. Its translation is CASSSLTDTQYF.

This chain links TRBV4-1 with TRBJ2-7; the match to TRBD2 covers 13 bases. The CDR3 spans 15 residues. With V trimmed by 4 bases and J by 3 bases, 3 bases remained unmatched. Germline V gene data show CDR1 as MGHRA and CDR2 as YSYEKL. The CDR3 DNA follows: TGCGCCAGCAGCCGGGGACTAGCGGGATTCTACGAGCAGTACTTC. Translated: CASSRGLAGFYEQYF.

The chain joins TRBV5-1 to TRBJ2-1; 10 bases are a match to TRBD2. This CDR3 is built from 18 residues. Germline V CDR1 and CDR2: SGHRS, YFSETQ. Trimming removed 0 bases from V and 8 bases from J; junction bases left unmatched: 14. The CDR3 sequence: CASSLARGLAGVSDEQFF. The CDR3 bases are TGCGCCAGCAGCTTGGCTCGCGGGCTAGCGGGAGTATCCGATGAGCAGTTCTTC.

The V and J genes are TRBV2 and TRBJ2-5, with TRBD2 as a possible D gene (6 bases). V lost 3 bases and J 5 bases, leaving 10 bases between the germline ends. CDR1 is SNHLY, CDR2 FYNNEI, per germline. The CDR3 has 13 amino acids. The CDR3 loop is CASSDPGAETQYF. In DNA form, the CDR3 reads TGTGCCAGCAGTGATCCGGGAGCGGAGACCCAGTACTTC.

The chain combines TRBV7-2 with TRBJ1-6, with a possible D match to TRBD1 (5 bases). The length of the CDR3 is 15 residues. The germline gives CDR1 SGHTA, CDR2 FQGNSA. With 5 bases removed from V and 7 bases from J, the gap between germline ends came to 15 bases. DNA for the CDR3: TGTGCCAGCAGCCGTTTGACCGGGGCAAATTCACCCCTCCACTTT. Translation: CASSRLTGANSPLHF.